This T cell receptor beta chain was captured in a study of cytomegalovirus exposure and HLA in healthy donors. The CDR3 consists of 14 residues. Trimming took 6 bases from V and 2 from J; bases not matched to a gene: 6. Germline CDR1 MNHNS, CDR2 SASEGT. Notes on this clone: Its matching antigen is unknown.

Researchers ran the PCR with 60 Vbeta and 13 Jbeta primers. Original processing notes: In a later analysis, approximately 80 million unique TCR beta chains included roughly 11 million shared by two or more donors. Sequenced by immunoSEQ multiplex PCR; TCRdb stores in-frame clones only, minus some. That table is the source of V, J and clone size, and D and trimming were worked out from the DNA. The repertoire holds about 89,000 clones, with 85% as singletons. Findings and limits, study-wide: Across donors, presence/absence analyses took sequencing depth to be roughly uniform. A missense DCLRE1C variant was associated with V- and J-gene trimming of TCR beta chains in a later analysis, and an independent cohort replicated the association.

This chain links TRBV6-1 with TRBJ1-1; TRBD1 matches at 7 bases. The TCR comes from a man aged 40-50 years in good health and CMV-seropositive. Sequenced sample: PBMCs. The CDR3 here is CASRIGTDNTEAFF. The CDR3 region has the DNA TGTGCCAGCAGGATCGGGACAGATAACACTGAAGCTTTCTTT.